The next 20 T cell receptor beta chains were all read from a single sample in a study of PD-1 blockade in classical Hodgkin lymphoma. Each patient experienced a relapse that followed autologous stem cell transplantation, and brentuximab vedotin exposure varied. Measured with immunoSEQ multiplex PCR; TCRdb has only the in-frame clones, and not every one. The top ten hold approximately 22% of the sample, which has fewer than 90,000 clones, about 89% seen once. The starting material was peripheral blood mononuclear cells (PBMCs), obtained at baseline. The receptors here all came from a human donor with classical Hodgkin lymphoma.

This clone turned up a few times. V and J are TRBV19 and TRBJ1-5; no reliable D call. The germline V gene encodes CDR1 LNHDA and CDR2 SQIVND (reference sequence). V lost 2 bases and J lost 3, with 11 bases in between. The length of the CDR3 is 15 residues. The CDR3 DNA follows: TGTGCCAGTAGTATACCGGGAGCCGACAATCAGCCCCAGCATTTT. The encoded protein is CASSIPGADNQPQHF. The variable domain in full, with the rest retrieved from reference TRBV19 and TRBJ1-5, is DGGITQSPKYLFRKEGQNVTLSCEQNLNHDAMYWYRQDPGQGLRLIYYSQIVNDFQKGDIAEGYSVSREKKESFPLTVTSAQKNPTAFYLCASSIPGADNQPQHFGDGTRLSIL.

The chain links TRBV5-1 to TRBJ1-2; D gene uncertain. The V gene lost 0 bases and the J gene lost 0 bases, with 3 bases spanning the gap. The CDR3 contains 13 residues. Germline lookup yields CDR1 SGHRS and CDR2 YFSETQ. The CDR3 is CASSLGANYGYTF. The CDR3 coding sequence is TGCGCCAGCAGCTTGGGAGCTAACTATGGCTACACCTTC.

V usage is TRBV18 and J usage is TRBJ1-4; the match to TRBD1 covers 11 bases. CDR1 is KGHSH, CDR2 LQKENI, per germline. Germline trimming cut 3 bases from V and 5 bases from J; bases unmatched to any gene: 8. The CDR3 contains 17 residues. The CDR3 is CASSPKDRGRRNEKLFF. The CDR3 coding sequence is TGTGCCAGCTCACCTAAGGACAGGGGGCGAAGAAATGAAAAACTGTTTTTT.

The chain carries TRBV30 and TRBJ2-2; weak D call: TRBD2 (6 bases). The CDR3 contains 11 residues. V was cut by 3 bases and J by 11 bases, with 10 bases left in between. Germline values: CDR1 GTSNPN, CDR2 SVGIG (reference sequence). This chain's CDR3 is CAWRDYEELFF. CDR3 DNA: TGTGCCTGGAGGGACTATGAAGAGCTGTTTTTT.

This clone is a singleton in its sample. Here the CDR3 reads CASSQDLREKQYF. The CDR3 nucleotides are TGTGCCAGCAGCCAAGATCTTCGGGAGAAGCAGTACTTC. The chain uses TRBV14 and TRBJ2-7; maybe TRBD2 (6 bases). Trimming took 0 bases from V and 8 from J, leaving 11 bases between them. CDR1 and CDR2 from the germline V gene are SGHDN and FVKESK. This CDR3 spans 13 amino acids.

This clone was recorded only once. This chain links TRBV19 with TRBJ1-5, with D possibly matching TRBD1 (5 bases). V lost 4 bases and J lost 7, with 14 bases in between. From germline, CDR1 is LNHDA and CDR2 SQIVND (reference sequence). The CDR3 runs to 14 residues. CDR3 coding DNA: TGTGCCAGTAGTACCCCCCAGGGCGGGCAGCCCCAGCATTTT. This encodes CASSTPQGGQPQHF. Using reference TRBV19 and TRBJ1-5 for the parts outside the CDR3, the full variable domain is DGGITQSPKYLFRKEGQNVTLSCEQNLNHDAMYWYRQDPGQGLRLIYYSQIVNDFQKGDIAEGYSVSREKKESFPLTVTSAQKNPTAFYLCASSTPQGGQPQHFGDGTRLSIL.

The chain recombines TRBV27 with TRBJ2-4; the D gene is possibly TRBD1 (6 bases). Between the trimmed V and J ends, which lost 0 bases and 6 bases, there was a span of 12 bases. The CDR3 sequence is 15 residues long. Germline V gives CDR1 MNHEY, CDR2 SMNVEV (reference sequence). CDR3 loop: CASSLSRRGANIQYF. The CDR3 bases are TGTGCCAGCAGTTTATCTCGCAGGGGCGCAAACATTCAGTACTTC.

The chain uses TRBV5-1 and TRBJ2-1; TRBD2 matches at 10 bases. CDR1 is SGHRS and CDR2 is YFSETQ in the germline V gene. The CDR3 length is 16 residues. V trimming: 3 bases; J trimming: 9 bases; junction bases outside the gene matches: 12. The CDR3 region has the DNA TGCGCCAGCAGCTGGGGCTCTAGCGGGAGACTCGGTGAGCAGTTCTTC. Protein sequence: CASSWGSSGRLGEQFF.

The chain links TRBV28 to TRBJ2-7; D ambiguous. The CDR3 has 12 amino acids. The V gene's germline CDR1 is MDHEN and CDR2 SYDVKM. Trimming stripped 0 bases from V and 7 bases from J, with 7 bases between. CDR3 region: CASSLWSAEQYF. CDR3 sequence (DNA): TGTGCCAGCAGTTTATGGTCAGCTGAGCAGTACTTC.

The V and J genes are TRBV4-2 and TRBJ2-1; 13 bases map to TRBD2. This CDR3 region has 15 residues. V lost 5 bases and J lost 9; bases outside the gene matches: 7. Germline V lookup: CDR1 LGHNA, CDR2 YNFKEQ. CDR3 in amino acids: CASSSRLAGGSEQFF. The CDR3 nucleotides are TGTGCCAGCAGCTCCCGACTAGCGGGAGGATCTGAGCAGTTCTTC.

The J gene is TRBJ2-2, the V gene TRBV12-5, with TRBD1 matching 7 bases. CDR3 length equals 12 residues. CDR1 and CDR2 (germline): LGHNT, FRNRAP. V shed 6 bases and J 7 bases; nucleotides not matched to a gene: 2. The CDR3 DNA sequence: TGTGCTAGTGGACGACAGGGCGGGGAGCTGTTTTTT. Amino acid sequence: CASGRQGGELFF.

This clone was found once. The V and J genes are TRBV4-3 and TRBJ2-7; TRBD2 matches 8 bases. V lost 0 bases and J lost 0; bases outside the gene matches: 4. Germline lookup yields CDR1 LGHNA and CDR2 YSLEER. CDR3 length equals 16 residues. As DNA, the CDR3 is TGCGCCAGCAGCCAAGATCGCGGGACTAGCTCCTACGAGCAGTACTTC. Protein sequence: CASSQDRGTSSYEQYF.

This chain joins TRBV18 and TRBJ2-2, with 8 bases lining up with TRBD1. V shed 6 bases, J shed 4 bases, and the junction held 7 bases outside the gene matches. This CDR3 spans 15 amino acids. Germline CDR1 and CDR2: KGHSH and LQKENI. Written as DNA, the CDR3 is TGTGCCAGCTCTCCAGGGGGCGCCGGCACCGGGGAGCTGTTTTTT. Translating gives CASSPGGAGTGELFF.

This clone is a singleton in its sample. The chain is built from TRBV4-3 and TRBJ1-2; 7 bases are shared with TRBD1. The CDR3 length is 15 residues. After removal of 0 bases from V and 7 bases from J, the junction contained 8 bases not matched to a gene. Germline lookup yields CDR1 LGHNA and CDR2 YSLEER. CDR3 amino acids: CASSQEEGAGFGYTF. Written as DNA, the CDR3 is TGCGCCAGCAGCCAAGAAGAGGGGGCCGGGTTTGGCTACACCTTC.

The CDR3 sequence is CASSEGWSGELFF. The CDR3 nucleotides read TGTGCCAGCAGTGAAGGGTGGAGCGGGGAGCTGTTTTTT. This chain joins TRBV2 and TRBJ2-2; the D is unclear. The V end was cut by 1 base, the J end by 7 bases, with 7 bases between. Germline loops: CDR1 SNHLY, CDR2 FYNNEI. The CDR3 is 13 amino acids.

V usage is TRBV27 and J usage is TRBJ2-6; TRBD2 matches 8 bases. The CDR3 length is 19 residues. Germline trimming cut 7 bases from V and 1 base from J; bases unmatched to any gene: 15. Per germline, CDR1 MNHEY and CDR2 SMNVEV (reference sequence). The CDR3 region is CASTREGRLAPSGANVLTF. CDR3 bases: TGTGCCAGCACCCGGGAGGGGCGACTTGCCCCGTCTGGGGCCAACGTCCTGACTTTC. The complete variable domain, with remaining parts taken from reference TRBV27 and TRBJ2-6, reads EAQVTQNPRYLITVTGKKLTVTCSQNMNHEYMSWYRQDPGLGLRQIYYSMNVEVTDKGDVPEGYKVSRKEKRNFPLILESPSPNQTSLYFCASTREGRLAPSGANVLTFGAGSRLTVL.

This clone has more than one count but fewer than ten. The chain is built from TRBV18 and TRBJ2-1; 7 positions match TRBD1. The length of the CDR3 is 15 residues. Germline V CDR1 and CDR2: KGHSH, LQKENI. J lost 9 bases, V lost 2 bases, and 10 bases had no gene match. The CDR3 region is CASSPIGGFGSEQFF. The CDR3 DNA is TGTGCCAGCTCACCAATAGGGGGCTTTGGCAGTGAGCAGTTCTTC.

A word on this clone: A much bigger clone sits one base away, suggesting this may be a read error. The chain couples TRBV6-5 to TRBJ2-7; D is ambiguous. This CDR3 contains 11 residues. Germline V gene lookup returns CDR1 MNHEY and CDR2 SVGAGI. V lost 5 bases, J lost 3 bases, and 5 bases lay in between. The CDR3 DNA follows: TGTGCCAGCAGTGATGACTACGAGCAGTACTTC. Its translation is CASSDDYEQYF.

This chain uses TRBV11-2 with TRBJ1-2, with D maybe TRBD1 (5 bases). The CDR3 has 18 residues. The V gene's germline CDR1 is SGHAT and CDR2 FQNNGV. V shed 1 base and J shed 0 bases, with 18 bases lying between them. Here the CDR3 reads CASSLVVGGEETNYGYTF. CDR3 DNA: TGTGCCAGCAGCTTAGTCGTGGGGGGTGAGGAAACTAACTATGGCTACACCTTC.

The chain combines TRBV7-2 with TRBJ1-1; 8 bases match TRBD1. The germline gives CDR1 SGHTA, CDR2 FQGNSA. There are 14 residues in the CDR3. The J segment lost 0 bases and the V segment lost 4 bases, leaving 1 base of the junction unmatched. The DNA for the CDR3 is TGTGCCAGCAGCTCGGACAGGGTGAACACTGAAGCTTTCTTT. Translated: CASSSDRVNTEAFF.